This T cell receptor beta chain was observed in a study of cytomegalovirus exposure and HLA in healthy donors. CDR3 length equals 13 residues. Trimming left V 2 bases short and J 6 bases short, with 10 bases between. Per germline, CDR1 SGHTA and CDR2 FQGNSA. Whole-study results and caveats: One later analysis reportedly identified an Asian-associated ancestry cluster that showed fewer N-insertions than the approximately 700-donor mean.

Remarks on this clone: The antigen is not known.

PCR was performed using 60 Vbeta and 13 Jbeta primers. The method was immunoSEQ multiplex PCR; TCRdb's version includes in-frame clones alone and lacks a portion of them. Of some 100,000 clones listed, over 75% were seen once; the top ten hold 11%. The genes are TRBV7-2 and TRBJ1-2; D perhaps matches TRBD1 (6 bases). Sequences were obtained from PBMCs. The TCR originated in a middle-aged man in good health and CMV-seropositive. This CDR3 is CASSLSGVDGYTF. The CDR3 DNA reads TGTGCCAGCAGCTTATCAGGGGTCGATGGCTACACCTTC.